This TCR beta chain is drawn from a study of shared clonotypes between healthy human individuals. Broader study findings: What rarefaction showed was incomplete sorted-subset sequencing despite large depth.

This clone was seen more than once but under ten times. Its target is unknown. Germline loops: CDR1 LGHNA, CDR2 YSLEER. This CDR3 has 17 residues. V lost 1 base, J lost 5 bases, and 20 bases lay in between. The material for each subset, its genomic DNA, was split evenly across several immunoSEQ plates. Replicate sorted-subset PCRs were loaded with 150 to 250 ng DNA, roughly 33,000 T cell genomes. Under the authors' procedure: ImmunoSEQ junction-only sequences lacked quality scores, so their filtering differed. Clones were read by immunoSEQ multiplex PCR, and TCRdb kept only the in-frame ones, dropping some. The V and J calls and clone size were taken over from that table, and D and trimming were inferred from the DNA. The sample has about 980,000 clones, about three quarters seen once.

The genes are TRBV4-3 and TRBJ2-5; possibly TRBD2 for D (7 bases). The receptor was derived from a man aged 18 to 35 in good health. What was sequenced was memory CD4+ T cells sorted from blood. The subset: CD45RA-negative fraction. In DNA form, the CDR3 reads TGCGCCAGCAGCCAAGCCGGGGGGTCAGGGGTCATTGAGACCCAGTACTTC. As protein: CASSQAGGSGVIETQYF.